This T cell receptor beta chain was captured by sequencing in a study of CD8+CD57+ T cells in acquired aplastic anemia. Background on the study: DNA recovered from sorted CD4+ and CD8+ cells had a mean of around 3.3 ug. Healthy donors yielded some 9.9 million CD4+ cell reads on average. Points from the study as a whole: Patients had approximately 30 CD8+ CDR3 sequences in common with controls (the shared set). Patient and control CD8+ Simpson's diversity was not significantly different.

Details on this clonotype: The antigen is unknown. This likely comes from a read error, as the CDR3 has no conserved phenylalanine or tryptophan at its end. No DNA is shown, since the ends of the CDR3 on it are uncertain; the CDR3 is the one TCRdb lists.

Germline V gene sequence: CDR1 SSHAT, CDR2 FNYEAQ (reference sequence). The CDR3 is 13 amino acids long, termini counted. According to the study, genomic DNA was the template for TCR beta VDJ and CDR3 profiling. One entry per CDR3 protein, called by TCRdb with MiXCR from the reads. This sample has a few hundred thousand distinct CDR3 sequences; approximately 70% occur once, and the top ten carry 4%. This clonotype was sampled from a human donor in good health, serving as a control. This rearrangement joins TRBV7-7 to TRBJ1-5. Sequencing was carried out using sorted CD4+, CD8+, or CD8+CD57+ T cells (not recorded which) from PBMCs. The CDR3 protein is CASSLVPQPQHFG.